What follows are 8 T cell receptor beta chains derived from one specimen sequenced in a study of OX40 agonist ivuxolimab in advanced cancers. Some clones are missing from TCRdb's copy, which holds only in-frame ones; the method was immunoSEQ multiplex PCR. The table shows over 100,000 clones, with 85% to 95% occurring only once. The material was CD4+ or CD8+ T cells sorted from blood, obtained in a trial of the OX40 agonist ivuxolimab. These receptors were obtained from an adult with an advanced solid tumor such as melanoma, head and neck, liver or kidney cancer.

This chain connects TRBV7-2 to TRBJ2-4, with 9 bases identical to TRBD2. The V gene end was trimmed by 6 bases and the J gene end by 1 base; junction bases not matched to a gene: 4. Germline V gene sequence: CDR1 SGHTA, CDR2 FQGNSA. CDR3 length: 15 residues. The CDR3 region is CASRRGGAAKNIQYF. In nucleotides, the CDR3 is TGTGCCAGCAGGCGGGGGGGCGCGGCCAAAAACATTCAGTACTTC.

The rearrangement links TRBV6-6 to TRBJ1-3, with D hard to call. Germline CDR1 MNHNY, CDR2 SVGAGI (reference sequence). The CDR3 length is 15 residues. V was trimmed by 5 bases and J by 4 bases, leaving 15 bases between them. The CDR3 coding sequence is TGTGCCAGCAGTCATATAAACTCACAAGGAAACACCATATATTTT. Translated: CASSHINSQGNTIYF.

The chain has TRBV6-5 and TRBJ1-2; the match to TRBD1 covers 11 bases. The CDR3 has 12 amino acids. CDR1 and CDR2 from the germline V gene are MNHEY and SVGAGI. V was clipped by 10 bases and J by 7 bases; unmatched bases: 5. The chain's CDR3 is CATRTGGSGYTF. Here the CDR3 DNA reads TGTGCCACCCGGACAGGGGGCTCTGGCTACACCTTC.

The chain joins TRBV7-2 to TRBJ2-7, with 9 nucleotides matching TRBD1. V lost 5 bases and J lost 2; bases outside the gene matches: 7. This CDR3 has 15 amino acids. Germline values: CDR1 SGHTA, CDR2 FQGNSA. The CDR3 protein is CASSPTGGSAYEQYF. DNA of the CDR3: TGTGCCAGCAGCCCGACAGGGGGTTCGGCCTACGAGCAGTACTTC.

This chain joins TRBV12-5 and TRBJ2-7; D tentatively reads TRBD1 or TRBD2 (5 bases each). Germline V gives CDR1 LGHNT, CDR2 FRNRAP. V lost 0 bases and J lost 4, with 16 bases in between. The CDR3 consists of 16 residues. The CDR3 here is CASGLVAGSNAYEQYF. The CDR3 DNA reads TGTGCTAGTGGTTTGGTGGCAGGGAGCAACGCGTACGAGCAGTACTTC.

The chain has TRBV19 and TRBJ1-2, with 12 bases matching TRBD1. CDR1 LNHDA and CDR2 SQIVND come from the germline V gene (reference sequence). CDR3 length equals 13 residues. Trimming cost V 7 bases and J 8 bases; bases outside gene matches: 5. The CDR3 DNA reads TGTGCCAGTACCGGGACAGGGGGCTGGGGCTACACCTTC. It translates to CASTGTGGWGYTF.

The chain couples TRBV6-5 to TRBJ1-2; 8 bases match TRBD1. Trimming cost V 7 bases and J 5 bases; bases outside gene matches: 12. The germline V gene encodes CDR1 MNHEY and CDR2 SVGAGI. The CDR3 is 15 residues long. The CDR3: CASTHDRGRGYGYTF. The CDR3 DNA reads TGTGCCAGCACCCACGACAGGGGCAGGGGGTATGGCTACACCTTC.

This clone was seen just once. This chain joins TRBV6-6 and TRBJ1-1; tentatively, D is TRBD1 (6 bases). Germline values: CDR1 MNHNY, CDR2 SVGAGI (reference sequence). V was cut by 8 bases and J by 2 bases, with 15 bases left in between. The CDR3 extends over 14 amino acids. CDR3 bases: TGTGCCAGCCGATCCACAGGGCCTAACACTGAAGCTTTCTTT. Its translation: CASRSTGPNTEAFF.